A single T cell receptor (beta chain) is shown here with its context. What it binds is not known. This sample is drawn from a study of T cell responses to AZD1222 COVID-19 vaccine. Whole-study results and caveats: Without day 14 samples, only post-peak T cell repertoires were studied.

The data were produced by immunoSEQ multiplex PCR, yet TCRdb's version contains in-frame clones alone and is incomplete. The table records 95,000 to 110,000 clones, around 86% of them present only once. Between the trimmed V and J ends, which lost 0 bases and 3 bases, there was a span of 6 bases. The CDR3 contains 14 residues. Germline V gene lookup returns CDR1 LGHNA and CDR2 YNFKEQ. This specimen consisted of peripheral blood, obtained 28 days after the second dose of the MenACWY control vaccine. The gene calls are TRBV4-2 and TRBJ1-3; D is ambiguous. This TCR was sampled from an adult who received the MenACWY meningococcal vaccine as a control. CDR3 nucleotides: TGTGCCAGCAGCCAAGACAAAAATGGAAACACCATATATTTT. Residues: CASSQDKNGNTIYF.